This T cell receptor beta chain appears in the sequencing data of a study of blood T cell repertoires in COVID-19. Study as a whole: Nucleic acid was either cDNA or gDNA, and it came from T cells, B-cell-depleted T cells, or PBMCs.

The CDR3 loop spans 16 amino acids. Germline V gene data show CDR1 as SGHNT and CDR2 as YENEEA. V gave up 4 bases and J gave up 0 bases, with 15 bases separating them. Original processing notes: Estimation of nucleated cell counts relied on the amplification of reference gene primers. Repertoires were generated with immunoSEQ multiplex PCR, while TCRdb's copy carries only in-frame clones and drops some. V and J calls and clone size are as listed in that table; D and trimming were resolved from the DNA. The data contain about 24,000 clones, approximately 86% of them singletons. The receptor was isolated from a human donor with acute or convalescent COVID-19. The donor label of this sample is uncertain. The chain uses TRBV11-3 and TRBJ1-1; weak D call: TRBD1 (6 bases). Sequencing was performed on peripheral blood. CDR3 amino acids: CASSSGGGLVNTEAFF. In DNA form, the CDR3 reads TGTGCCAGCAGCTCGGGCGGGGGGCTAGTGAACACTGAAGCTTTCTTT.